Presented here are 29 T cell receptor beta chains from one specimen sequenced in a study of CD4 T cells in relation to SARS-CoV-2 and coronaviruses. Assay used: immunoSEQ multiplex PCR; TCRdb lists only in-frame clones, some missing. Of 15,000 to 20,000 clones detected, roughly 80% appear once; the ten largest clones hold roughly a fifth. Their antigen targets remain unknown. The unexposed donors gave CD4+ T cells in about 2011-2018, prior to COVID-19. Isolation of CD4+ T cells took place after about 9 days in culture. Material for sequencing was CD4+ T cells from PBMCs, cultured in vitro. The receptors stem from a human donor in good health.

J is TRBJ2-1 and V is TRBV24-1, with 9 bases aligning to TRBD2. Germline CDR1 reads KGHDR; CDR2 reads SFDVKD. V lost 0 bases, J lost 6 bases, and 8 bases stayed unmatched. This CDR3 contains 17 residues. CDR3 nucleotides: TGTGCCACCAGTGATTTGCATGGTGGGACTAGCCTCAATGAGCAGTTCTTC. As protein: CATSDLHGGTSLNEQFF.

This clone was seen a few times. The chain links TRBV19 to TRBJ2-7; TRBD1 aligns across 7 bases. The CDR3 extends over 13 amino acids. V was clipped by 6 bases and J by 5 bases; unmatched bases: 7. The germline gives CDR1 LNHDA, CDR2 SQIVND (reference sequence). CDR3 DNA: TGTGCCAGTAGCACCGGGACAGCTCACGAGCAGTACTTC. Its protein product is CASSTGTAHEQYF. The full variable domain, with the rest looked up from reference TRBV19 and TRBJ2-7, is DGGITQSPKYLFRKEGQNVTLSCEQNLNHDAMYWYRQDPGQGLRLIYYSQIVNDFQKGDIAEGYSVSREKKESFPLTVTSAQKNPTAFYLCASSTGTAHEQYFGPGTRLTVT.

V is TRBV24-1 and J is TRBJ2-3, with 10 positions matching TRBD2. The CDR3 spans 14 residues. After removal of 9 bases from V and 6 bases from J, the junction contained 8 bases not matched to a gene. The V gene's germline CDR1 is KGHDR and CDR2 SFDVKD. As DNA, the CDR3 is TGTGCCACCCAGCGGGGGGGAGAATCCGATACGCAGTATTTT. Amino acid sequence: CATQRGGESDTQYF.

This chain links TRBV28 with TRBJ1-1, with a weak D call TRBD1 (6 bases). V was shortened by 8 bases and J by 0 bases, with 13 bases between the two germline ends. This CDR3 contains 14 residues. Germline V gene lookup returns CDR1 MDHEN and CDR2 SYDVKM. This CDR3 is CASSRTDLNTEAFF. The CDR3 DNA follows: TGTGCCAGCTCAAGGACAGATCTGAACACTGAAGCTTTCTTT.

The chain carries TRBV6-2 or TRBV6-3 and TRBJ2-1, with 7 bases aligning to TRBD2. Unmatched junction bases numbered 7, after V lost 6 bases and J lost 2 bases. There are 15 residues in the CDR3. The germline V gene has CDR1 MNHEY and CDR2 SVGEGT. The CDR3, as DNA: TGTGCCAGCAGCCACGCTAGCGGCACCTACAATGAGCAGTTCTTC. Its translation: CASSHASGTYNEQFF.

The chain recombines TRBV14 with TRBJ2-3; 7 bases map to TRBD2. The V segment lost 3 bases and the J segment 1 base; nucleotides outside the gene matches: 4. The CDR3 runs 15 residues. Per the germline V gene, CDR1 is SGHDN and CDR2 is FVKESK. This CDR3 is CASSQPAGGTDTQYF. The CDR3 DNA reads TGTGCCAGCAGCCAGCCGGCGGGAGGCACAGATACGCAGTATTTT.

This clone was picked up a small number of times. The chain is built from TRBV11-2 and TRBJ2-7, with 12 nucleotides matching TRBD2. CDR3 length: 14 amino acids. The germline CDR1 and CDR2 sequences are SGHAT and FQNNGV. Trimming took 4 bases from V and 3 from J; bases not matched to a gene: 1. Here the CDR3 reads CASSSGLAGYEQYF. As DNA, the CDR3 is TGTGCCAGCAGCTCGGGACTAGCGGGCTACGAGCAGTACTTC.

The gene calls are TRBV3-1 (or the pseudogene TRBV3-2) and TRBJ2-3; TRBD2 is a possible D gene (6 bases). The CDR3 is made up of 14 amino acids. CDR1 and CDR2 from the germline V gene are LGHDT and YNNKEL (reference sequence). Trimming removed 4 bases from V and 0 bases from J, with 8 bases in between. The CDR3, as DNA: TGTGCCAGCAGCCGTGGGACTAGCACAGATACGCAGTATTTT. Translated: CASSRGTSTDTQYF.

The chain is built from TRBV12-5 and TRBJ1-6; D perhaps matches TRBD1 (6 bases). The CDR3 is 16 amino acids. The V gene's germline CDR1 is LGHNT and CDR2 FRNRAP. V lost 1 base to trimming and J lost 7 bases, with 14 bases between them. CDR3 sequence: CASGLGGALRNSPLHF. CDR3 nucleotides: TGTGCTAGTGGTTTGGGGGGGGCCCTACGGAATTCACCCCTCCACTTT.

The rearrangement links TRBV4-1 to TRBJ2-7; 8 bases are a match to TRBD1. The length of the CDR3 is 15 residues. Germline CDR1 MGHRA, CDR2 YSYEKL. Trimming removed 4 bases from V and 3 bases from J; junction bases left unmatched: 8. CDR3 bases: TGCGCCAGCAGCCCACGGACAGGGACCGACTACGAGCAGTACTTC. This translates into CASSPRTGTDYEQYF.

The chain is built from TRBV5-6 and TRBJ2-1; TRBD2 matches at 8 bases. V shed 4 bases and J 4 bases; nucleotides not matched to a gene: 7. Germline lookup yields CDR1 SGHDT and CDR2 YYEEEE. The CDR3 has 15 residues. CDR3 nucleotide sequence: TGTGCCAGCAGCCCGGCGGCTAGCGGGTACAATGAGCAGTTCTTC. This codes for CASSPAASGYNEQFF.

This chain connects TRBV2 to TRBJ2-1, with D uncertain. The CDR3 runs 14 residues. V lost 2 bases and J lost 12, with 17 bases in between. CDR1 and CDR2 from the germline V gene are SNHLY and FYNNEI. The chain's CDR3 is CASSENGGVIGQFF. The CDR3 nucleotides read TGTGCCAGCAGTGAAAATGGTGGGGTGATAGGGCAGTTCTTC.

The chain carries TRBV1 and TRBJ2-2; the table assigns TRBD2, which was not confirmed against the DNA. TRBV1 is a pseudogene. CDR3 length: 16 amino acids. CDR3 protein: CTSSQDGLCGPGELFF. The CDR3 coding sequence is TGCACCAGCAGCCAAGACGGATTATGCGGGCCCGGGGAGCTGTTTTTT.

The chain recombines TRBV7-2 with TRBJ2-1; 14 nucleotides agree with TRBD2. CDR3 size: 17 residues. The ends lost 5 bases at V and 3 bases at J; junction bases unmatched: 6. Germline V gives CDR1 SGHTA, CDR2 FQGNSA. Here the CDR3 DNA reads TGTGCCAGCAGCCTCAGGACTAGCGGGAGGAACTACAATGAGCAGTTCTTC. Translating it yields CASSLRTSGRNYNEQFF.

The chain uses TRBV11-2 and TRBJ1-1, with TRBD1 matching 8 bases. CDR3 length equals 16 residues. V lost 5 bases, J lost 3 bases, and 11 bases stayed unmatched. CDR1 SGHAT and CDR2 FQNNGV come from the germline V gene. CDR3 in amino acids: CASSPRLDRADTEAFF. CDR3 DNA: TGTGCCAGCAGCCCTCGCCTGGACAGGGCGGACACTGAAGCTTTCTTT.

By frequency in the sample, this clone is medium-sized (0.01 to 0.1%). This sequence joins TRBV19 and TRBJ1-5, with D hard to call. Germline V gives CDR1 LNHDA, CDR2 SQIVND (reference sequence). V lost 3 bases and J lost 5, with 8 bases in between. The CDR3 covers 13 residues. As DNA, the CDR3 is TGTGCCAGTAGTATGTGGCGGGATCAGCCCCAGCATTTT. As protein: CASSMWRDQPQHF.

The chain has TRBV5-1 and TRBJ2-1; the match to TRBD1 covers 9 bases. With V trimmed by 0 bases and J by 9 bases, 4 bases remained unmatched. CDR3 length equals 14 residues. The germline CDR1 and CDR2 sequences are SGHRS and YFSETQ. The CDR3 DNA sequence: TGCGCCAGCAGCTTGGGGACAGGGGAGGGTGAGCAGTTCTTC. This translates into CASSLGTGEGEQFF.

The V and J genes are TRBV7-2 and TRBJ2-3; 7 bases line up with TRBD2. The ends lost 5 bases at V and 0 bases at J; junction bases unmatched: 8. The germline V gene encodes CDR1 SGHTA and CDR2 FQGNSA. The CDR3 has 16 amino acids. The CDR3 coding sequence is TGTGCCAGCAGCACCAATCTAGCGGTTAGCACAGATACGCAGTATTTT. Its protein product is CASSTNLAVSTDTQYF.

The rearrangement uses TRBV27 and TRBJ1-2; D call uncertain. Germline CDR1 and CDR2: MNHEY and SMNVEV (reference sequence). Trimming removed 5 bases at V and 7 bases at J, with 11 bases between. The CDR3 totals 12 residues. CDR3: CASSPPEGGYTF. In DNA, the CDR3 is TGTGCCAGCAGTCCACCCGAAGGTGGCTACACCTTC.

The chain couples TRBV28 to TRBJ1-3; unclear D gene. V lost 2 bases and J lost 3, with 2 bases in between. The germline V gene has CDR1 MDHEN and CDR2 SYDVKM. This CDR3 is built from 12 residues. This CDR3 reads CASSLSGNTIYF. For the CDR3, the DNA is TGTGCCAGCAGTTTAAGTGGAAACACCATATATTTT. The full variable domain, in which reference TRBV28 and TRBJ1-3 provide the parts outside the CDR3, is DVKVTQSSRYLVKRTGEKVFLECVQDMDHENMFWYRQDPGLGLRLIYFSYDVKMKEKGDIPEGYSVSREKKERFSLILESASTNQTSMYLCASSLSGNTIYFGEGSWLTVV.

On this clone itself: The same CDR3 can be traced to other DNA sequences in this sample. This sequence joins TRBV6-1 and TRBJ2-7; tentative D call: TRBD1 (5 bases). The germline V and J ends were trimmed by 0 bases and 2 bases, with 8 bases remaining between them. Germline V lookup: CDR1 MNHNS, CDR2 SASEGT. The CDR3 runs 14 residues. The DNA for the CDR3 is TGTGCCAGCAGTGAAGCGGGCAGGGCCTACGAGCAGTACTTC. Its protein is CASSEAGRAYEQYF.

The gene calls are TRBV5-4 and TRBJ2-7, with TRBD2 matching 10 bases. The germline CDR1 and CDR2 sequences are SGHNT and YYREEE (reference sequence). This CDR3 is 16 amino acids long. Trimming took 0 bases from V and 0 from J; bases not matched to a gene: 3. For the CDR3, the DNA is TGTGCCAGCAGCTTGGGCCTAGCGGGGGCCTCCTACGAGCAGTACTTC. This codes for CASSLGLAGASYEQYF.

The rearrangement uses TRBV5-1 and TRBJ1-2; 12 positions agree with TRBD1. The J segment lost 4 bases and the V segment lost 0 bases, leaving 10 bases of the junction unmatched. The CDR3 spans 18 residues. Germline CDR1 and CDR2: SGHRS and YFSETQ. The CDR3 DNA follows: TGCGCCAGCAGCTTGGCGGGGACAGGGGGCTCCGGGGGCTATGGCTACACCTTC. This sequence encodes CASSLAGTGGSGGYGYTF.

This clone showed up just a few times. V usage is TRBV5-8 and J usage is TRBJ2-7, with D unresolved. The CDR3 totals 14 residues. Trimming took 4 bases from V and 0 from J, leaving 11 bases between them. Germline CDR1 and CDR2: SGHTS and YDEGEE. This CDR3 is CASSLDIVSYEQYF. CDR3 bases: TGTGCCAGCAGCCTCGACATTGTCTCCTACGAGCAGTACTTC.

This clone was observed once. V gene TRBV6-5 combines with J gene TRBJ1-5; 8 nucleotides match TRBD1. CDR3 length: 14 residues. CDR1 is MNHEY, CDR2 SVGAGI, per germline. V shed 7 bases, J shed 2 bases, and the junction held 4 bases outside the gene matches. The DNA of the CDR3 is TGTGCCAGCAATCCACAGGGGGGCAATCAGCCCCAGCATTTT. It translates to CASNPQGGNQPQHF.

The chain is built from TRBV15 and TRBJ2-1; D remains unclear. Trimming removed 0 bases from V and 8 bases from J, with 8 bases in between. Germline CDR1 LNHNV, CDR2 YYDKDF (reference sequence). The CDR3 consists of 13 residues. This chain's CDR3 is CATSREFVDEQFF. CDR3 sequence (DNA): TGTGCCACCAGCAGAGAATTCGTCGATGAGCAGTTCTTC.

V gene TRBV19 combines with J gene TRBJ1-2; the match to TRBD1 covers 8 bases. CDR1 is LNHDA and CDR2 is SQIVND in the germline V gene (reference sequence). The CDR3 sequence is 14 residues long. With V trimmed by 4 bases and J by 4 bases, 5 bases remained unmatched. The CDR3 here is CASSRGTGLYGYTF. For the CDR3, the DNA is TGTGCCAGTAGTAGAGGGACAGGACTCTATGGCTACACCTTC.

This sequence joins TRBV7-8 and TRBJ2-7; 9 positions match TRBD2. Germline V gene sequence: CDR1 SGHVS, CDR2 FQNEAQ. The V and J ends lost 5 bases and 5 bases, in that order; junction bases with no gene match: 25. The CDR3 runs 20 residues. CDR3 protein: CASSPRAASGTVRVVHEQYF. The CDR3 DNA is TGTGCCAGCAGCCCAAGGGCGGCTAGCGGGACTGTGAGGGTAGTCCACGAGCAGTACTTC.

This clone has a handful of counts. J is TRBJ2-1 and V is TRBV7-8, with D tentatively TRBD2 (5 bases). The V end was cut by 0 bases, the J end by 7 bases, with 16 bases between. CDR1 SGHVS and CDR2 FQNEAQ come from the germline V gene. This CDR3 has 16 amino acids. The CDR3 spells CASSLARVTPRNEQFF. The DNA of the CDR3 is TGTGCCAGCAGCTTAGCGCGGGTCACGCCCAGGAATGAGCAGTTCTTC. Combining the CDR3 with reference TRBV7-8 and TRBJ2-1 gives the whole variable domain GAGVSQSPRYKVAKRGQDVALRCDPISGHVSLFWYQQALGQGPEFLTYFQNEAQLDKSGLPSDRFFAERPEGSVSTLKIQRTQQEDSAVYLCASSLARVTPRNEQFFGPGTRLTVL.